This T cell receptor beta chain was obtained from a study of cytomegalovirus exposure and HLA in healthy donors. CDR3 length: 18 amino acids. Germline V gene lookup returns CDR1 SGDLS and CDR2 YYNGEE. Unmatched junction bases numbered 11, after V lost 2 bases and J lost 4 bases. PCR primers comprised 60 Vbeta and 13 Jbeta primers. In the original workflow: A later analysis counted approximately 88 million unique TCR beta chains, some 12 million shared. Using immunoSEQ multiplex PCR, the repertoire was profiled, and TCRdb retains in-frame clones only, with some absent. V, J and clone size are taken as reported in that table, and D and trimming were inferred from the DNA itself. The repertoire has more than 150,000 clones, around 80% of them found once; the top ten carry about 2%. The donors comprised healthy bone marrow donors.

Material for sequencing was PBMCs. This clonotype was sampled from a young woman in good health and CMV-seropositive. The chain combines TRBV9 with TRBJ2-5; 13 bases fit TRBD2. The CDR3 DNA reads as TGTGCCAGCAGCGTCACTAGCGGGGGGGCGTCGGGGGGAGAGACCCAGTACTTC. The encoded protein is CASSVTSGGASGGETQYF.